The present TCR beta chain was sequenced within a study of T cells expressing NK-cell markers. Findings of the study overall: One observes that, in several donors, these clonotypes were also the leading ones within the CD3+CD56-NKG2C+ fraction.

Of note for this clonotype: What it recognizes is unknown.

The CDR3 has 14 amino acids. What made the TCR beta cDNA was 5'RACE template switching with UMIs. TCRdb processed the 5' RACE reads again and assigns one entry to each CDR3 protein, with no DNA. The sample has around 470,000 distinct CDR3 sequences, and its top ten clones hold around 1.4%. This receptor was identified in a woman in her 50s in good health. The sequenced sample was blood T cells: a sorted CD56 or NKG2C T cell subset, CD4+ or CD8+ T cells, or bulk PBMC T cells (not recorded which). This chain joins TRBV12-3 or TRBV12-4 and TRBJ1-5; the D call from TCRdb, TRBD1, cannot be confirmed without DNA. CDR3 amino acids: CASTPGQPNQPQHF.